One sample yielded the 20 T cell receptor beta chains listed below, sequenced in a study of blood T cell repertoires in COVID-19. The table came from immunoSEQ multiplex PCR; TCRdb's copy has only in-frame clones and leaves some out. The data hold 150,000 to 200,000 clones, with 80% to 90% observed a single time. Input material: peripheral blood. The origin of the receptors is a woman aged 70-85 years with COVID-19, enrolled during active disease.

This clone was seen only once. V usage is TRBV15 and J usage is TRBJ2-3; possibly TRBD2 for D (6 bases). CDR3 length: 16 residues. Germline values: CDR1 LNHNV, CDR2 YYDKDF (reference sequence). V lost 5 bases and J 0 bases, leaving 15 bases between the germline ends. The DNA for the CDR3 is TGTGCCACCAGCGGCCAGACGGGAGTTAGCACAGATACGCAGTATTTT. Amino acid sequence: CATSGQTGVSTDTQYF.

This rearrangement joins TRBV4-2 to TRBJ2-3; 13 nucleotides align to TRBD2. CDR1 is LGHNA and CDR2 is YNFKEQ in the germline V gene. J gave up 3 bases and V 1 base, and 4 bases lay outside the gene matches. This CDR3 is 17 amino acids long. The chain's CDR3 is CASSQALAGGPTDTQYF. CDR3 nucleotides: TGTGCCAGCAGCCAAGCACTAGCGGGAGGGCCTACAGATACGCAGTATTTT.

V usage is TRBV3-1 (or the pseudogene TRBV3-2) and J usage is TRBJ1-2; D remains ambiguous. The CDR3 is 13 residues long. Trimming removed 5 bases from V and 3 bases from J, with 10 bases in between. Germline CDR1 LGHDT, CDR2 YNNKEL (reference sequence). The CDR3 DNA reads as TGTGCCAGCAGCGGCGGGAGCCACTATGGCTACACCTTC. It codes for CASSGGSHYGYTF.

The V call is TRBV28, the J call TRBJ2-7, with TRBD1 matching 7 bases. Trimming took 2 bases from V and 3 from J; bases not matched to a gene: 4. The CDR3 length is 14 residues. CDR1 and CDR2 from the germline V gene are MDHEN and SYDVKM. CDR3 DNA: TGTGCCAGCAGTTTAGGTCAGGGGGTCTACGAGCAGTACTTC. Amino acids: CASSLGQGVYEQYF.

This CDR3 is CASSHGQGNYGYTF. CDR3 nucleotide sequence: TGCGCCAGCAGCCACGGACAGGGTAACTATGGCTACACCTTC. The chain carries TRBV5-1 and TRBJ1-2; 8 bases line up with TRBD1. J lost 1 base, V lost 4 bases, and 3 bases had no gene match. The CDR3 totals 14 residues. Germline V lookup: CDR1 SGHRS, CDR2 YFSETQ.

The chain combines TRBV27 with TRBJ2-1; D is perhaps TRBD2 (6 bases). V shed 4 bases and J shed 4 bases, with 11 bases lying between them. Germline values: CDR1 MNHEY, CDR2 SMNVEV (reference sequence). The CDR3 length is 14 residues. The DNA of the CDR3 is TGTGCCAGCAGTTCGGGACTGGCTTACAATGAGCAGTTCTTC. Amino acid sequence: CASSSGLAYNEQFF.

V and J are TRBV14 and TRBJ1-2; 10 bases line up with TRBD1. Trimming cost V 2 bases and J 2 bases; bases outside gene matches: 14. The CDR3 totals 19 residues. Germline CDR1 SGHDN, CDR2 FVKESK. CDR3 nucleotide sequence: TGTGCCAGCAGCCAATCTAGGAGGGGACAGGGGCGCTTAAACTATGGCTACACCTTC. Translation: CASSQSRRGQGRLNYGYTF.

The rearrangement links TRBV19 to TRBJ1-6, with a tentative D call TRBD1 (6 bases). CDR1 and CDR2 from the germline V gene are LNHDA and SQIVND (reference sequence). This CDR3 comprises 13 residues. The ends were cut back, 3 bases at V and 11 bases at J, with 11 bases in the middle. The CDR3 sequence is CASSMRGRPPLHF. CDR3 DNA sequence: TGTGCCAGTAGTATGCGGGGGCGGCCACCCCTCCACTTT.

This sequence joins TRBV2 and TRBJ1-1; D unclear. Germline V gene lookup returns CDR1 SNHLY and CDR2 FYNNEI. V was pared by 1 base and J by 1 base, with 7 bases between. CDR3 length: 14 amino acids. CDR3 nucleotides: TGTGCCAGCAGTGAAGAACAACCGAACACTGAAGCTTTCTTT. This translates into CASSEEQPNTEAFF.

The sample holds a few counts of this clone. The V call is TRBV7-2, the J call TRBJ1-2, with 7 bases fitting TRBD1. The germline gives CDR1 SGHTA, CDR2 FQGNSA. The CDR3 extends over 13 amino acids. V lost 2 bases to trimming and J lost 4 bases; unmatched junction nucleotides: 1. CDR3 nucleotides: TGTGCCAGCAGCTTACAGGGGGGCTATGGCTACACCTTC. Translation gives CASSLQGGYGYTF.

This chain links TRBV9 with TRBJ2-7, with 8 nucleotides matching TRBD1. V gave up 0 bases and J gave up 2 bases; unmatched junction bases: 1. Germline-derived CDR1 and CDR2 are SGDLS and YYNGEE. The CDR3 sequence is 14 residues long. CDR3 nucleotides: TGTGCCAGCAGCGTAGGGGACAGGACCTACGAGCAGTACTTC. Translating it yields CASSVGDRTYEQYF.

The chain recombines TRBV5-1 with TRBJ2-3; 7 nucleotides agree with TRBD1. Germline CDR1 reads SGHRS; CDR2 reads YFSETQ. V was clipped by 1 base and J by 3 bases; unmatched bases: 2. This CDR3 region has 14 residues. DNA of the CDR3: TGCGCCAGCAGCTTGACAGGGGCTACAGATACGCAGTATTTT. Amino acids: CASSLTGATDTQYF.

Only one count was recorded for this clone. The chain employs TRBV6-4 and TRBJ2-3; the match to TRBD2 covers 8 bases. Germline-derived CDR1 and CDR2 are MRHNA and SNTAGT. The CDR3 spans 13 residues. J was trimmed by 5 bases and V by 4 bases; bases with no gene match: 2. DNA of the CDR3: TGTGCCAGCAGTGTACGGGAGGGAGATACGCAGTATTTT. It is translated as CASSVREGDTQYF.

This clone is a singleton in its sample. J is TRBJ2-2 and V is TRBV5-4; D possibly corresponds to TRBD2 (5 bases). Germline V gene sequence: CDR1 SGHNT, CDR2 YYREEE (reference sequence). The CDR3 runs 14 residues. V lost 2 bases to trimming and J lost 9 bases, with 14 bases between them. Written as DNA, the CDR3 is TGTGCCAGCAGCTTAGACCGGGATTTGAGGGAGCTGTTTTTT. The encoded protein is CASSLDRDLRELFF.

The CDR3 spells CATSRDWTSEETQYF. The DNA of the CDR3 is TGTGCCACCAGCAGAGATTGGACTAGTGAGGAGACCCAGTACTTC. The chain joins TRBV15 to TRBJ2-5; 7 bases agree with TRBD2. Trimming cost V 0 bases and J 5 bases; bases outside gene matches: 6. Germline CDR1 and CDR2: LNHNV and YYDKDF (reference sequence). The CDR3 sequence is 15 residues long.

The chain uses TRBV10-1 and TRBJ2-7; TRBD2 agrees at 9 bases. The CDR3 runs 14 residues. With V trimmed by 6 bases and J by 0 bases, 3 bases remained unmatched. CDR1 is WNHNN and CDR2 is SYGVQD in the germline V gene (reference sequence). The CDR3 nucleotides read TGCGCCAGCAGGATTAGCGGGGGCTCCTACGAGCAGTACTTC. Amino acid sequence: CASRISGGSYEQYF.

The chain is built from TRBV9 and TRBJ1-1, with 10 positions matching TRBD1. The germline V gene has CDR1 SGDLS and CDR2 YYNGEE. CDR3 size: 16 residues. The V gene end was trimmed by 4 bases and the J gene end by 2 bases; junction bases not matched to a gene: 8. CDR3 sequence reads: CASSMTGQGLNTEAFF. CDR3 sequence (DNA): TGTGCCAGCAGCATGACGGGACAGGGGCTCAACACTGAAGCTTTCTTT.

CDR3: CASRKFSGTGNNYGYTF. The CDR3 region has the DNA TGTGCCAGCAGAAAATTCTCAGGGACAGGAAATAACTATGGCTACACCTTC. The rearrangement joins TRBV27 to TRBJ1-2; 8 bases are shared with TRBD1. CDR3 length equals 17 residues. The germline gives CDR1 MNHEY, CDR2 SMNVEV (reference sequence). The trim removed 6 bases at V and 1 base at J, leaving 13 bases unmatched.

The sample holds one count of this clone. This sequence joins TRBV15 and TRBJ2-5, with D uncertain. Germline V gene data show CDR1 as LNHNV and CDR2 as YYDKDF (reference sequence). The CDR3 runs 17 residues. V was pared by 0 bases and J by 3 bases, with 17 bases between. The CDR3 loop is CATSRDGLLPREETQYF. The CDR3 region has the DNA TGTGCCACCAGCAGAGATGGTTTACTCCCTCGAGAAGAGACCCAGTACTTC.

V is TRBV6-6 and J is TRBJ1-2, with D uncertain. Trimming left V 9 bases short and J 4 bases short, with 24 bases between. CDR3 length: 16 residues. CDR1 and CDR2 (germline): MNHNY, SVGAGI (reference sequence). The CDR3 loop reads CASAATDGLATYGYTF. Here the CDR3 DNA reads TGTGCCAGTGCTGCAACGGACGGACTCGCGACCTATGGCTACACCTTC.